These 15 T cell receptor beta chains were all obtained from the same sample, sequenced in a study of T cell responses to AZD1222 COVID-19 vaccine. Profiled with immunoSEQ multiplex PCR; TCRdb holds only in-frame clones, not every one. Counted here are 90,000 to 150,000 clones, roughly 90% occurring once; the ten biggest clones make up 8.4%. Sequenced material: peripheral blood, taken on day 0 of AZD1222 vaccination. These receptors came from an adult in good health.

This chain links TRBV27 with TRBJ1-2; D might be TRBD1 (6 bases). The CDR3 sequence is 15 residues long. Trimming took off 5 bases at V and 1 base at J, with 14 bases between the two ends. Germline CDR1 reads MNHEY; CDR2 reads SMNVEV (reference sequence). The CDR3 reads CASSPRRGGNYGYTF. The CDR3 region has the DNA TGTGCCAGCAGTCCTCGACGAGGGGGTAACTATGGCTACACCTTC.

The chain employs TRBV2 and TRBJ2-2; D remains unclear. The CDR3 is 13 amino acids. Trimming stripped 4 bases from V and 9 bases from J, with 12 bases between. CDR1 and CDR2 from the germline V gene are SNHLY and FYNNEI. CDR3 amino acids: CASSGLDARELFF. CDR3 bases: TGTGCCAGCAGTGGTCTAGACGCCCGGGAGCTGTTTTTT.

This chain connects TRBV7-9 to TRBJ1-2, with D hard to call. The germline V and J ends were trimmed by 5 bases and 7 bases, with 14 bases remaining between them. Germline V gives CDR1 SEHNR, CDR2 FQNEAQ (reference sequence). There are 13 residues in the CDR3. CDR3: CASSPGRFLGYTF. The CDR3 nucleotides read TGTGCCAGCAGCCCGGGTCGCTTCCTTGGCTACACCTTC. Looking up the rest from reference TRBV7-9 and TRBJ1-2 gives the full variable domain: DTGVSQNPRHKITKRGQNVTFRCDPISEHNRLYWYRQTLGQGPEFLTYFQNEAQLEKSRLLSDRFSAERPKGSFSTLEIQRTEQGDSAMYLCASSPGRFLGYTFGSGTRLTVV.

CDR3 nucleotide sequence: TGCGCCAGCAGCAGTCGGACAGGGGGGAACACTGAAGCTTTCTTT. This encodes CASSSRTGGNTEAFF. The chain uses TRBV5-1 and TRBJ1-1; 10 bases map to TRBD1. The CDR3 has 15 residues. The junction had 4 bases not matched to a gene; V was cut back by 4 bases and J by 1 base. The germline V gene encodes CDR1 SGHRS and CDR2 YFSETQ. Supplemented by reference TRBV5-1 and TRBJ1-1, the full variable domain reads KAGVTQTPRYLIKTRGQQVTLSCSPISGHRSVSWYQQTPGQGLQFLFEYFSETQRNKGNFPGRFSGRQFSNSRSEMNVSTLELGDSALYLCASSSRTGGNTEAFFGQGTRLTVV.

This chain joins TRBV28 and TRBJ1-5, with a weak D call TRBD1 (5 bases). V was shortened by 6 bases and J by 9 bases, with 12 bases between the two germline ends. The germline CDR1 and CDR2 sequences are MDHEN and SYDVKM. The CDR3 sequence is 12 residues long. The CDR3 protein is CASRTGLRPQHF. The CDR3 DNA reads TGTGCCAGCAGGACGGGGCTTCGGCCCCAGCATTTT.

This chain connects TRBV10-3 to TRBJ2-6; 8 bases align to TRBD1. The CDR3 runs to 15 residues. With V trimmed by 7 bases and J by 4 bases, 6 bases remained unmatched. From germline, CDR1 is ENHRY and CDR2 SYGVKD. Here the CDR3 DNA reads TGTGCCATCAATCCGACAGGGGCCGGGGCCAACGTCCTGACTTTC. It encodes CAINPTGAGANVLTF.

V is TRBV12-5 and J is TRBJ2-2; D might be TRBD1 or TRBD2, each matching 5 bases. The germline gives CDR1 LGHNT, CDR2 FRNRAP. Trimming shortened V by 1 base and J by 4 bases, and 13 bases separated the two germline ends. The CDR3 spans 16 residues. CDR3 sequence (DNA): TGTGCTAGTGGTTTGGGCATGGGGGTGGGCACCGGGGAGCTGTTTTTT. Amino acid sequence: CASGLGMGVGTGELFF.

The gene calls are TRBV6-4 and TRBJ1-4, with a weak D call TRBD1 (5 bases). V lost 9 bases and J lost 6, with 17 bases in between. CDR3 length equals 14 residues. Germline CDR1 MRHNA, CDR2 SNTAGT. CDR3 sequence: CASTAGTPYEKLFF. The CDR3 nucleotides read TGTGCCAGTACAGCCGGGACCCCCTATGAAAAACTGTTTTTT.

The chain uses TRBV28 and TRBJ1-2; D gene uncertain. Trimming shortened V by 4 bases and J by 4 bases, and 10 bases separated the two germline ends. Germline assignment: CDR1 MDHEN and CDR2 SYDVKM. This CDR3 is 13 amino acids long. The CDR3 sequence is CASSSRQFYGYTF. The CDR3 nucleotides read TGTGCCAGCAGTTCCCGGCAATTCTATGGCTACACCTTC.

The chain carries TRBV6-2 or TRBV6-3 and TRBJ2-2, with TRBD2 identical over 9 bases. This CDR3 has 16 residues. Trimming cost V 4 bases and J 4 bases; bases outside gene matches: 7. Germline V gene data show CDR1 as MNHEY and CDR2 as SVGEGT. Written as DNA, the CDR3 is TGTGCCAGCAGTTCTCGGACTAGCGTCCCCACCGGGGAGCTGTTTTTT. Residues: CASSSRTSVPTGELFF.

Comment on this clone: The same CDR3 arises from other DNA sequences in this sample as well. V gene TRBV18 combines with J gene TRBJ2-5, with D hard to call. Germline CDR1 and CDR2: KGHSH and LQKENI. V was cut by 6 bases and J by 1 base, with 6 bases left in between. The CDR3 length is 12 residues. CDR3: CASSPSQETQYF. CDR3 DNA sequence: TGTGCCAGCTCGCCTAGCCAAGAGACCCAGTACTTC. The full variable domain, in which reference TRBV18 and TRBJ2-5 provide the parts outside the CDR3, is NAGVMQNPRHLVRRRGQEARLRCSPMKGHSHVYWYRQLPEEGLKFMVYLQKENIIDESGMPKERFSAEFPKEGPSILRIQQVVRGDSAAYFCASSPSQETQYFGPGTRLLVL.

J is TRBJ1-5 and V is TRBV27, with D perhaps matching TRBD1 (6 bases). Germline CDR1 is MNHEY and CDR2 is SMNVEV (reference sequence). V was pared by 4 bases and J by 1 base, with 8 bases between. CDR3 length equals 14 residues. The CDR3 coding sequence is TGTGCCAGCAGTTCGGACAGAAGCAATCAGCCCCAGCATTTT. This gives the protein CASSSDRSNQPQHF.

The table lists this clone with a count of one. The rearrangement joins TRBV30 to TRBJ2-5; tentatively, D is TRBD1 (6 bases). CDR1 is GTSNPN and CDR2 is SVGIG in the germline V gene (reference sequence). This CDR3 contains 14 residues. Deletions cut 4 bases from V and 4 bases from J, with 16 bases between. The CDR3 region is CAWKYGRGRETQYF. The DNA for the CDR3 is TGTGCCTGGAAGTACGGAAGGGGGAGAGAGACCCAGTACTTC.

This clone showed up just once. CDR3 protein: CASSFYPGTIYF. For the CDR3, the DNA is TGTGCCAGCAGTTTTTACCCCGGAACCATATATTTT. This chain joins TRBV28 and TRBJ1-3; D is unclear. Germline lookup yields CDR1 MDHEN and CDR2 SYDVKM. CDR3 length equals 12 residues. V was cut by 3 bases and J by 10 bases, with 10 bases left in between. The full variable domain, with the rest looked up from reference TRBV28 and TRBJ1-3, is DVKVTQSSRYLVKRTGEKVFLECVQDMDHENMFWYRQDPGLGLRLIYFSYDVKMKEKGDIPEGYSVSREKKERFSLILESASTNQTSMYLCASSFYPGTIYFGEGSWLTVV.

The chain employs TRBV24-1 and TRBJ2-7; TRBD1 matches at 10 bases. Germline CDR1 reads KGHDR; CDR2 reads SFDVKD. V shed 9 bases, J shed 6 bases, and the junction held 4 bases outside the gene matches. The CDR3 has 12 residues. CDR3: CATSGQGVEQYF. CDR3 nucleotides: TGTGCCACCTCCGGACAGGGGGTCGAGCAGTACTTC.